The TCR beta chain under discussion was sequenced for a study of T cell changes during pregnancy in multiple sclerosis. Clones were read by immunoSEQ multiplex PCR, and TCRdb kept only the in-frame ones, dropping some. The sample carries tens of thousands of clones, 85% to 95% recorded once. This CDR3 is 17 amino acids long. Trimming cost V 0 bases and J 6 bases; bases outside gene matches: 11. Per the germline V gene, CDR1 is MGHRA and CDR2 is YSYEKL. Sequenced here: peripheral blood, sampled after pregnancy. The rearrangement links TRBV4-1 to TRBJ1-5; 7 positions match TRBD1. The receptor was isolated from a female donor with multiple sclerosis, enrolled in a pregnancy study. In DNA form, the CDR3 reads TGCGCCAGCAGCCAAGACACCGGGACAGATAGGAGTCAGCCCCAGCATTTT. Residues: CASSQDTGTDRSQPQHF.